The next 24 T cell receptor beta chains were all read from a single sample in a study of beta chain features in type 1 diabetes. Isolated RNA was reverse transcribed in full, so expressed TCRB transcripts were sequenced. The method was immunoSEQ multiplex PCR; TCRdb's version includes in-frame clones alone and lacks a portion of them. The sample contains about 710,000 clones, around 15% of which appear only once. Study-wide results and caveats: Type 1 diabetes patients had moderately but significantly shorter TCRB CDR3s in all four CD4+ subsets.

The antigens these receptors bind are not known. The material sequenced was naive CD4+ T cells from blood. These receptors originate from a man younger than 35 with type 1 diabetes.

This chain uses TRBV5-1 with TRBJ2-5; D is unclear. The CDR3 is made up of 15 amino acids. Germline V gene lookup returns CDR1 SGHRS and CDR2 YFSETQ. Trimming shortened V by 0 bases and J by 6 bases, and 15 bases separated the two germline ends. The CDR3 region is CASSLEPNLQQTQYF. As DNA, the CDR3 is TGCGCCAGCAGCTTGGAGCCGAACCTTCAACAGACCCAGTACTTC.

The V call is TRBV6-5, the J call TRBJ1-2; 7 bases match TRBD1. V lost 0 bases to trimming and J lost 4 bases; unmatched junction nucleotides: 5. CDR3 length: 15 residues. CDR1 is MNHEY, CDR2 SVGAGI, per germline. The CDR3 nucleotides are TGTGCCAGCAGTTACTCTTCACAGGGGTCCTATGGCTACACCTTC. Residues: CASSYSSQGSYGYTF.

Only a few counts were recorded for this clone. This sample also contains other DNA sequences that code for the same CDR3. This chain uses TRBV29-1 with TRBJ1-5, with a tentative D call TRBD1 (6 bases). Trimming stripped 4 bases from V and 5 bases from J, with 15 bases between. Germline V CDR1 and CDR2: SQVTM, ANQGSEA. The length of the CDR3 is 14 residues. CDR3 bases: TGCAGCGTTGCCCAGGGGACGACCGATCAGCCCCAGCATTTT. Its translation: CSVAQGTTDQPQHF.

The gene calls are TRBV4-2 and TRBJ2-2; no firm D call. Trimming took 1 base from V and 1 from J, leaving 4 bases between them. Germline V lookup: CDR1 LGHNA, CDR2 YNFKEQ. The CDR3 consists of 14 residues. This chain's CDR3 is CASSQGWNTGELFF. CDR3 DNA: TGTGCCAGCAGCCAAGGATGGAACACCGGGGAGCTGTTTTTT.

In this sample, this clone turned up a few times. CDR3 amino acids: CSVDTGGGEKLFF. The CDR3 DNA sequence: TGCAGCGTTGATACAGGAGGTGGTGAAAAACTGTTTTTT. The V and J genes are TRBV29-1 and TRBJ1-4; weak D call: TRBD1 (5 bases). V was cut by 3 bases and J by 7 bases, with 12 bases left in between. The germline V gene has CDR1 SQVTM and CDR2 ANQGSEA. This CDR3 is 13 amino acids long.

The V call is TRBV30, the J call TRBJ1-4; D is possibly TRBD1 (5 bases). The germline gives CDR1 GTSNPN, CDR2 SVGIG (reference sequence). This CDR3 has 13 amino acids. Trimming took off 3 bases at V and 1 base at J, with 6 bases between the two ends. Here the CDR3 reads CAWSQGTNEKLFF. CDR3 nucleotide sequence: TGTGCCTGGAGCCAGGGAACTAATGAAAAACTGTTTTTT.

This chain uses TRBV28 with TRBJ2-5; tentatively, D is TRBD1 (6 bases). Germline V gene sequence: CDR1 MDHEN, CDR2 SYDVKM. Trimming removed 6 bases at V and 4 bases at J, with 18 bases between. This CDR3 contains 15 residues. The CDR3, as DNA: TGTGCCAGCAGCCCCGCAGGGCTCAGGGGAGAGACCCAGTACTTC. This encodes CASSPAGLRGETQYF.

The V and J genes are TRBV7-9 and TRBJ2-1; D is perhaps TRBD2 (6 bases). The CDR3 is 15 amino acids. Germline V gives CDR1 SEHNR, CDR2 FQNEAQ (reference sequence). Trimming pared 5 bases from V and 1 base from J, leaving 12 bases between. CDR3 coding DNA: TGTGCCAGCAGCCTTCAGGGAGGTTCCTACAATGAGCAGTTCTTC. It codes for CASSLQGGSYNEQFF.

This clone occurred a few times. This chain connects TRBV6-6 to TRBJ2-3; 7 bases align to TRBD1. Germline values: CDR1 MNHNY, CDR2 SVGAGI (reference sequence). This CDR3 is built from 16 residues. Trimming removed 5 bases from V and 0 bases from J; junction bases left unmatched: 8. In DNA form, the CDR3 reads TGTGCCAGCAGTGCCCCCCCGACAGGGAGCACAGATACGCAGTATTTT. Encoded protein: CASSAPPTGSTDTQYF.

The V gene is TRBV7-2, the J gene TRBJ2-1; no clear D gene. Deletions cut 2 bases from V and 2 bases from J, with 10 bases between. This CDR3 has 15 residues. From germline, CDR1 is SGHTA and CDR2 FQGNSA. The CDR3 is CASSLQGGAYNEQFF. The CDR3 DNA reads TGTGCCAGCAGCTTACAAGGCGGCGCCTACAATGAGCAGTTCTTC.

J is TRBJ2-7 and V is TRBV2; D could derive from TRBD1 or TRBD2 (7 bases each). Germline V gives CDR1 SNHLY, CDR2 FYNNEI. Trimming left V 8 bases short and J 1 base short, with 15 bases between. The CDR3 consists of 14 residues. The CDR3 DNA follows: TGTGCCAGCTGGAGGGAGGGACAGTCCTACGAGCAGTACTTC. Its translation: CASWREGQSYEQYF.

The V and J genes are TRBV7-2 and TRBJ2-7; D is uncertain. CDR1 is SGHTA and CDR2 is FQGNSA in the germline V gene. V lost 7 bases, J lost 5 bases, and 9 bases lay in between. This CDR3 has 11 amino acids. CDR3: CASTSANEQYF. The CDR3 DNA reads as TGTGCCAGCACCTCCGCGAACGAGCAGTACTTC.

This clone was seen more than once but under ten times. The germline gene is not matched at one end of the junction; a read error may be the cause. DNA for the CDR3: TGTGCCAGCAGTAGAGAGGAGCAGTATTTT. This sequence encodes CASSREEQYF. The chain joins TRBV19 to TRBJ2-3; no definite D call. Germline loops: CDR1 LNHDA, CDR2 SQIVND (reference sequence). This CDR3 has 10 residues. Using reference TRBV19 and TRBJ2-3 for the parts outside the CDR3, the full variable domain is DGGITQSPKYLFRKEGQNVTLSCEQNLNHDAMYWYRQDPGQGLRLIYYSQIVNDFQKGDIAEGYSVSREKKESFPLTVTSAQKNPTAFYLCASSREEQYFGPGTRLTVL.

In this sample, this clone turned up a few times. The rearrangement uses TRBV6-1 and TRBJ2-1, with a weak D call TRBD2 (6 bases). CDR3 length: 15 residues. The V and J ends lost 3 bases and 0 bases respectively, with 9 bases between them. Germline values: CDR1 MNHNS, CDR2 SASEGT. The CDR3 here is CASSERGSSYNEQFF. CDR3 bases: TGTGCCAGCAGTGAGCGGGGTAGCTCCTACAATGAGCAGTTCTTC.

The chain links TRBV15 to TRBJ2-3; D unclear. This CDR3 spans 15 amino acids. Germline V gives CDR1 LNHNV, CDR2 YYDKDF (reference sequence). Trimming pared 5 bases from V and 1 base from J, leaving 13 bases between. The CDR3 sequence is CATSRVSGGTDTQYF. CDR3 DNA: TGTGCCACCAGCCGGGTAAGTGGCGGCACAGATACGCAGTATTTT.

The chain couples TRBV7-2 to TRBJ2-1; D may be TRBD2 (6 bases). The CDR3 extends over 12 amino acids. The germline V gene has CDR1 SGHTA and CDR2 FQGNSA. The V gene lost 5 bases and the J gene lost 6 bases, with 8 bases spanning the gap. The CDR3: CASSRDFNEQFF. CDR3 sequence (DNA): TGTGCCAGCAGCCGGGACTTCAATGAGCAGTTCTTC.

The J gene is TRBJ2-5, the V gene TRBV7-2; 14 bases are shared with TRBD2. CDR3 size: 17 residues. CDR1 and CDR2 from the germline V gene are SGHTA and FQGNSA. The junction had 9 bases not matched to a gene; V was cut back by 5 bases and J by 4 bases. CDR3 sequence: CASSLKVGTSGRETQYF. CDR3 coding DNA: TGTGCCAGCAGCCTAAAGGTCGGGACTAGCGGGAGAGAGACCCAGTACTTC.

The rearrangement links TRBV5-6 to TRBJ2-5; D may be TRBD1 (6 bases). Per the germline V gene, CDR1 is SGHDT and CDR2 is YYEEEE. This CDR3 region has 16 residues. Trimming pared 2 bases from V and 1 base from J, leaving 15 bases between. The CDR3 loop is CASSLQGDAFQETQYF. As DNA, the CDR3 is TGTGCCAGCAGCTTACAGGGTGACGCTTTCCAAGAGACCCAGTACTTC.

Written as DNA, the CDR3 is TGCAGCGCCTGGGGGGGGCTATATACTGAAGCTTTCTTT. Protein product: CSAWGGLYTEAFF. The chain couples TRBV29-1 to TRBJ1-1; weak D call: TRBD1 (6 bases). The V end was cut by 7 bases, the J end by 5 bases, with 17 bases between. CDR1 is SQVTM, CDR2 ANQGSEA, per germline. There are 13 residues in the CDR3.

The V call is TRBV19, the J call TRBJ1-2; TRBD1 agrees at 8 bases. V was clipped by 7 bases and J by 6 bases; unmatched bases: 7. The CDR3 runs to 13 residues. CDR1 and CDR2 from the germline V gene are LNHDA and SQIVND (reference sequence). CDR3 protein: CASTSWTGHGYTF. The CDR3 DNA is TGTGCCAGTACCTCCTGGACAGGGCATGGCTACACCTTC.

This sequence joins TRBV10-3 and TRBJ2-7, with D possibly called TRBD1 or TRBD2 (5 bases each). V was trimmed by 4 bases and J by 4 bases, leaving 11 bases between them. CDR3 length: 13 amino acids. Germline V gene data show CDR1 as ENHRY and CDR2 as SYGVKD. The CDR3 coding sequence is TGTGCCATCAGTGCTCGGGGACCGTACGAGCAGTACTTC. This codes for CAISARGPYEQYF.

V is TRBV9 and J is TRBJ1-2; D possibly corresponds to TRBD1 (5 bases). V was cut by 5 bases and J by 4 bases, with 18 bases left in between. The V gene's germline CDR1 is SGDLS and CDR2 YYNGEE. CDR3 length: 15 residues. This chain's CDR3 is CASSIQATGGYGYTF. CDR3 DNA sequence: TGTGCCAGCAGTATACAGGCGACCGGTGGCTATGGCTACACCTTC.

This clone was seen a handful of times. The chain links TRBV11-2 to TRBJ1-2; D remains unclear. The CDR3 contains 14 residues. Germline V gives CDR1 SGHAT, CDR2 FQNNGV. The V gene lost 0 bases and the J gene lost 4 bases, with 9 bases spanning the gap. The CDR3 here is CASSLEGRVYGYTF. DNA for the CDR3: TGTGCCAGCAGCTTAGAGGGCAGAGTCTATGGCTACACCTTC.

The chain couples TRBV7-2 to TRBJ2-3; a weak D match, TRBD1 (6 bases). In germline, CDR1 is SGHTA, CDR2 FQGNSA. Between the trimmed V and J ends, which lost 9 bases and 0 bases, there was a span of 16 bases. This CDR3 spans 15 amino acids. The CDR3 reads CASRRWGPSTDTQYF. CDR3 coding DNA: TGTGCCAGTCGAAGATGGGGGCCTAGCACAGATACGCAGTATTTT.